The 24 T cell receptor beta chains presented below share a single source sample, sequenced in a study of shared clonotypes between healthy human individuals. Naive CD8 cells lacked CD45RO and underwent positive selection for CCR7, leaving out terminally differentiated effector memory CD45RA+ cells. This table comes from immunoSEQ multiplex PCR, and its TCRdb copy is limited to in-frame clones, with some not included. There are hundreds of thousands of clones in the sample; 95% to 97% occur only once, and about 0.12% lies in the top ten. Input material: naive CD8+ T cells sorted from blood. The receptors were gathered from a woman under 40 in good health.

This clone was picked up a small number of times. The gene calls are TRBV7-9 and TRBJ1-5; no clear D. Trimming pared 5 bases from V and 7 bases from J, leaving 15 bases between. The germline V gene encodes CDR1 SEHNR and CDR2 FQNEAQ (reference sequence). The CDR3 consists of 14 residues. This CDR3 reads CASSGSQGSQPQHF. The DNA of the CDR3 is TGTGCCAGCAGCGGAAGTCAAGGGTCCCAGCCCCAGCATTTT.

The CDR3 sequence: CASGGSGANVLTF. DNA for the CDR3: TGTGCCAGTGGGGGCTCTGGGGCCAACGTCCTGACTTTC. The J gene is TRBJ2-6, the V gene TRBV7-8; D tentatively reads TRBD1 or TRBD2 (5 bases each). This CDR3 region has 13 residues. V gave up 9 bases and J gave up 0 bases, with 6 bases separating them. The germline gives CDR1 SGHVS, CDR2 FQNEAQ.

The gene calls are TRBV19 and TRBJ2-1; D is unclear. The CDR3 totals 13 residues. Germline V gene data show CDR1 as LNHDA and CDR2 as SQIVND (reference sequence). V lost 3 bases and J lost 9, with 12 bases in between. This chain's CDR3 is CASSMGLLTEQFF. In DNA form, the CDR3 reads TGTGCCAGTAGTATGGGCCTGCTGACTGAGCAGTTCTTC.

This clone was found once. V and J are TRBV19 and TRBJ2-6; possible D gene TRBD2, 5 bases. The germline CDR1 and CDR2 sequences are LNHDA and SQIVND (reference sequence). CDR3 length equals 15 residues. The ends were cut back, 3 bases at V and 1 base at J, with 7 bases in the middle. CDR3 in amino acids: CASSIRGSGANVLTF. CDR3 DNA: TGTGCCAGTAGTATTCGAGGGTCTGGGGCCAACGTCCTGACTTTC.

The chain couples TRBV28 to TRBJ2-7; TRBD1 is a possible D gene (6 bases). Trimming stripped 6 bases from V and 3 bases from J, with 15 bases between. Germline CDR1 and CDR2: MDHEN and SYDVKM. The CDR3 consists of 14 residues. CDR3 in DNA: TGTGCCAGCAGCAAAGGGGGAAAGGGCTACGAGCAGTACTTC. Amino acids: CASSKGGKGYEQYF.

The chain is built from TRBV28 and TRBJ2-3; tentatively, D is TRBD1 or TRBD2 (5 bases each). V was shortened by 1 base and J by 2 bases, with 16 bases between the two germline ends. Germline V lookup: CDR1 MDHEN, CDR2 SYDVKM. CDR3 size: 17 residues. The CDR3 DNA reads as TGTGCCAGCAGTTTATTATCCGGGACGGGCGTCACAGATACGCAGTATTTT. Translated: CASSLLSGTGVTDTQYF.

This clone has only one observation. CDR3 loop: CASSSSHGELFF. DNA of the CDR3: TGTGCCAGCAGCTCCTCCCACGGGGAGCTGTTTTTT. This sequence joins TRBV11-2 and TRBJ2-2, with D uncertain. CDR1 is SGHAT and CDR2 is FQNNGV in the germline V gene. The CDR3 has 12 amino acids. Trimming took off 4 bases at V and 7 bases at J, with 7 bases between the two ends.

The chain employs TRBV5-4 and TRBJ1-1; D uncertain. The germline V gene encodes CDR1 SGHNT and CDR2 YYREEE (reference sequence). Trimming pared 1 base from V and 0 bases from J, leaving 7 bases between. The CDR3 length is 14 residues. As DNA, the CDR3 is TGTGCCAGCAGCTTGTTCGGCGTGAACACTGAAGCTTTCTTT. This codes for CASSLFGVNTEAFF.

The V and J genes are TRBV5-5 and TRBJ2-7; D unclear. The CDR3 totals 16 residues. The V gene's germline CDR1 is SGHKS and CDR2 YYEKEE (reference sequence). Trimming left V 1 base short and J 2 bases short, with 16 bases between. CDR3 sequence reads: CASSLSGELPTYEQYF. In DNA, the CDR3 is TGTGCCAGCAGCTTGTCCGGCGAACTGCCCACCTACGAGCAGTACTTC.

The chain joins TRBV7-9 to TRBJ2-1, with D unclear. Germline V gene sequence: CDR1 SEHNR, CDR2 FQNEAQ (reference sequence). V lost 1 base and J lost 5, with 15 bases in between. This CDR3 has 16 amino acids. As DNA, the CDR3 is TGTGCCAGCAGCTTAGTATCTGTCCCGTTTCACAATGAGCAGTTCTTC. Its protein product is CASSLVSVPFHNEQFF.

The chain employs TRBV7-2 and TRBJ2-7; 7 bases are a match to TRBD2. Germline V gene data show CDR1 as SGHTA and CDR2 as FQGNSA. The ends lost 5 bases at V and 2 bases at J; junction bases unmatched: 12. The CDR3 length is 16 residues. The CDR3 is CASSLLSGGGTYEQYF. The CDR3 DNA sequence: TGTGCCAGCAGCCTATTGTCGGGAGGTGGTACCTACGAGCAGTACTTC.

The gene calls are TRBV27 and TRBJ2-1, with D possibly TRBD2 on 6 matching bases. V gave up 0 bases and J gave up 3 bases, with 9 bases separating them. The CDR3 is 15 residues long. CDR1 and CDR2 (germline): MNHEY, SMNVEV (reference sequence). The CDR3 coding sequence is TGTGCCAGCAGTTTATCGGCGGAGGGCTACAATGAGCAGTTCTTC. Translated, it gives CASSLSAEGYNEQFF.

The chain uses TRBV4-1 and TRBJ1-1; 10 nucleotides match TRBD1. Germline V gene sequence: CDR1 MGHRA, CDR2 YSYEKL. J lost 1 base, V lost 0 bases, and 5 bases had no gene match. This CDR3 contains 17 residues. CDR3 region: CASSQDPRTGGNTEAFF. Here the CDR3 DNA reads TGCGCCAGCAGCCAAGACCCTCGGACAGGGGGGAACACTGAAGCTTTCTTT.

V usage is TRBV6-5 and J usage is TRBJ2-5; 11 bases agree with TRBD1. The J call may be wrong; the DNA end is better matched by TRBJ2-7. The germline gives CDR1 MNHEY, CDR2 SVGAGI. This CDR3 has 15 residues. The CDR3 bases are TGTGCCAGCAGTTACGACGGGACAGGGGGCTACGAGCAGTACTTC. Amino acids: CASSYDGTGGYEQYF.

This clone was detected once. The V and J genes are TRBV11-2 and TRBJ1-1; D not resolved. The germline V and J ends were trimmed by 4 bases and 5 bases, with 17 bases remaining between them. The V gene's germline CDR1 is SGHAT and CDR2 FQNNGV. This CDR3 region has 15 residues. DNA of the CDR3: TGTGCCAGCAGCTCCCCTGGAAGGGCCCGGACTGAAGCTTTCTTT. It yields the protein CASSSPGRARTEAFF.

This chain links TRBV5-4 with TRBJ1-2; no clear D gene. Trimming left V 2 bases short and J 8 bases short, with 10 bases between. Looked up from germline, CDR1 is SGHNT and CDR2 is YYREEE (reference sequence). This CDR3 is 12 amino acids long. Here the CDR3 DNA reads TGTGCCAGCAGCTTTTCGGCGGACGGCTACACCTTC. This gives the protein CASSFSADGYTF. The full variable domain, rest sourced from reference TRBV5-4 and TRBJ1-2, is ETGVTQSPTHLIKTRGQQVTLRCSSQSGHNTVSWYQQALGQGPQFIFQYYREEENGRGNFPPRFSGLQFPNYSSELNVNALELDDSALYLCASSFSADGYTFGSGTRLTVV.

The CDR3 nucleotides read TGTGCCAGCACGCTCCGGGACAGGGAGATCACCGGGGAGCTGTTTTTT. Its protein product is CASTLRDREITGELFF. The rearrangement links TRBV2 to TRBJ2-2, with 9 bases matching TRBD1. This CDR3 has 16 amino acids. Germline-derived CDR1 and CDR2 are SNHLY and FYNNEI. Germline trimming cut 7 bases from V and 4 bases from J; bases unmatched to any gene: 10.

The chain combines TRBV19 with TRBJ1-2; tentatively, D is TRBD1 (5 bases). V was shortened by 0 bases and J by 4 bases, with 18 bases between the two germline ends. The CDR3 has 17 amino acids. Germline lookup yields CDR1 LNHDA and CDR2 SQIVND (reference sequence). The CDR3 bases are TGTGCCAGTAGTATAGATCGGGCGACAGCCCCGGTCTATGGCTACACCTTC. Its protein product is CASSIDRATAPVYGYTF.

The chain couples TRBV10-1 to TRBJ2-7, with D possibly matching TRBD1 (5 bases). Looked up from germline, CDR1 is WNHNN and CDR2 is SYGVQD (reference sequence). Trimming removed 3 bases at V and 3 bases at J, with 9 bases between. The CDR3 runs 13 residues. The DNA of the CDR3 is TGCGCCAGCAGTGAAACAGGAATCTACGAGCAGTACTTC. Its translation: CASSETGIYEQYF.

Only one count was recorded for this clone. This chain links TRBV2 with TRBJ2-1, with 10 bases that match TRBD2. Looked up from germline, CDR1 is SNHLY and CDR2 is FYNNEI. The CDR3 has 16 residues. Trimming removed 6 bases from V and 4 bases from J; junction bases left unmatched: 9. CDR3: CASRRTSGNKYNEQFF. The CDR3 bases are TGTGCCAGCAGACGGACTAGCGGAAACAAGTACAATGAGCAGTTCTTC.

The chain is built from TRBV19 and TRBJ2-7; D not certain. With 1 base removed from V and 3 bases from J, the gap between germline ends came to 10 bases. This CDR3 has 14 residues. The germline V gene has CDR1 LNHDA and CDR2 SQIVND (reference sequence). The chain's CDR3 is CASSIGSESYEQYF. The CDR3 coding sequence is TGTGCCAGTAGTATAGGGTCAGAAAGCTACGAGCAGTACTTC.

This chain uses TRBV27 with TRBJ2-3, with D tentatively TRBD1 (8 bases). This CDR3 comprises 13 residues. The V end was cut by 8 bases, the J end by 4 bases, with 13 bases between. The V gene's germline CDR1 is MNHEY and CDR2 SMNVEV (reference sequence). CDR3 in DNA: TGTGCCAGCGGACAGGGAGGGGCAGATACGCAGTATTTT. As protein: CASGQGGADTQYF.

V and J are TRBV6-5 and TRBJ1-2; D might be TRBD1 (5 bases). CDR3 length equals 15 residues. Trimming removed 6 bases at V and 6 bases at J, with 20 bases between. Germline CDR1 and CDR2: MNHEY and SVGAGI. CDR3 DNA: TGTGCCAGCAGCCCCTACCACGGGACGGGGAATGGCTACACCTTC. Residues: CASSPYHGTGNGYTF.

The chain recombines TRBV28 with TRBJ2-7; no reliable D call. Per germline, CDR1 MDHEN and CDR2 SYDVKM. V lost 3 bases, J lost 2 bases, and 8 bases lay in between. The CDR3 runs 13 residues. CDR3 protein: CASSFAGTYEQYF. CDR3 DNA sequence: TGTGCCAGCAGTTTCGCTGGAACCTACGAGCAGTACTTC.